The T cell receptor beta chain described here comes from a study of blood T cell repertoires in COVID-19. Study overall: There were acute and convalescent COVID-19 samples, and they came from the United States, Italy and Spain. PBMCs, B-cell-depleted T cells, or T cells were the source of the cDNA or gDNA that made up the material.

Using immunoSEQ multiplex PCR, the repertoire was profiled, and TCRdb retains in-frame clones only, with some absent. The sample holds tens of thousands of clones, around 87% seen once. This CDR3 contains 12 residues. Per germline, CDR1 SEHNR and CDR2 FQNEAQ (reference sequence). Trimming pared 5 bases from V and 1 base from J, leaving 3 bases between. The receptor's source is a human donor in a cohort sampled during active COVID-19. Sequenced input: peripheral blood. This chain uses TRBV7-9 with TRBJ1-3; no clear D. The CDR3 DNA reads TGTGCCAGCAGCCTGTCTGGAAACACCATATATTTT. Translated, it gives CASSLSGNTIYF.